These 22 T cell receptor beta chains were sequenced from one sample in a study of CD8+CD57+ T cells in acquired aplastic anemia. The template for TCR beta VDJ and CDR3 sequence profiling was genomic DNA. In TCRdb, the reads were re-called with MiXCR into one record per CDR3 protein. The sample holds about 220,000 distinct CDR3 sequences, 34% seen once. Input material: sorted CD4+, CD8+, or CD8+CD57+ T cells (not recorded which) from PBMCs. These TCRs come from a human donor in good health, serving as a control.

Many counts were recorded for this clonotype. The rearrangement links TRBV19 to TRBJ2-5; no definite D call. CDR1 LNHDA and CDR2 SQIVND come from the germline V gene (reference sequence). Trimming took 1 base from V and 0 from J, leaving 9 bases between them. The CDR3 extends over 15 amino acids. CDR3 loop: CASSIASQYQETQYF. As DNA, the CDR3 is TGTGCCAGTAGTATAGCCAGCCAGTACCAAGAGACCCAGTACTTC.

This clonotype was detected ten times or more. The chain combines TRBV19 with TRBJ1-2; D unclear. The CDR3 spans 15 residues. Germline CDR1 LNHDA, CDR2 SQIVND (reference sequence). The ends were cut back, 4 bases at V and 5 bases at J, with 17 bases in the middle. The CDR3 region has the DNA TGTGCCAGTAGTACACCCCTGCTGGGAGTTTATGGCTACACCTTC. It is translated as CASSTPLLGVYGYTF.

This clonotype was recorded many times. V usage is TRBV10-1 and J usage is TRBJ1-5; 10 nucleotides match TRBD1. Losses at the gene ends were 7 bases for V and 1 base for J; bases not matched to a gene: 16. Germline CDR1 is WNHNN and CDR2 is SYGVQD (reference sequence). CDR3 length: 19 residues. The CDR3 sequence is CASIPSTGGNRGSNQPQHF. DNA of the CDR3: TGCGCCAGCATTCCATCGACAGGGGGCAACCGTGGCAGCAATCAGCCCCAGCATTTT.

This clonotype was recorded a few times. This chain connects TRBV5-4 to TRBJ2-3; TRBD2 matches at 14 bases. CDR3 length equals 17 residues. V was pared by 3 bases and J by 8 bases, with 11 bases of the junction left unmatched. The germline gives CDR1 SGHNT, CDR2 YYREEE (reference sequence). CDR3 loop: CASSSGTSGRDGGTQYF. As DNA, the CDR3 is TGTGCCAGCAGCTCCGGGACTAGCGGGAGAGATGGGGGTACGCAGTATTTT.

This clonotype was seen repeatedly, ten times or more. V gene TRBV2 combines with J gene TRBJ1-1; D uncertain. Trimming stripped 6 bases from V and 1 base from J, with 9 bases between. Germline lookup yields CDR1 SNHLY and CDR2 FYNNEI. The CDR3 has 13 residues. The CDR3 loop is CASRPGPNTEAFF. CDR3 bases: TGTGCCAGCAGGCCTGGGCCGAACACTGAAGCTTTCTTT.

This clonotype was seen only a few times. The V gene is TRBV13, the J gene TRBJ1-4; a weak D match, TRBD1 (5 bases). V was cut by 5 bases and J by 2 bases, with 21 bases left in between. The CDR3 totals 18 residues. Germline-derived CDR1 and CDR2 are PRHDT and FYEKMQ (reference sequence). This CDR3 reads CASSPILNRGKTNEKLFF. The DNA for the CDR3 is TGTGCCAGCAGCCCGATCCTCAACCGGGGGAAGACTAATGAAAAACTGTTTTTT.

This clonotype was counted many times. This chain uses TRBV2 with TRBJ1-5, with D possibly being TRBD1 (6 bases). Germline V gives CDR1 SNHLY, CDR2 FYNNEI. CDR3 length: 15 amino acids. Trimming left V 3 bases short and J 1 base short, with 10 bases between. The CDR3 loop is CASSDGGASNQPQHF. CDR3 nucleotide sequence: TGTGCCAGCAGTGATGGGGGCGCGAGCAATCAGCCCCAGCATTTT.

The rearrangement joins TRBV15 to TRBJ2-3; no definite D call. CDR1 LNHNV and CDR2 YYDKDF come from the germline V gene (reference sequence). The CDR3 is 14 residues long. Trimming shortened V by 3 bases and J by 0 bases, and 7 bases separated the two germline ends. The CDR3 reads CATSSLRSTDTQYF. In nucleotides, the CDR3 is TGTGCCACCAGCAGTCTGAGGAGCACAGATACGCAGTATTTT.

Comment on this clonotype: Being one base from a much bigger clone, this may be a read error. The chain joins TRBV20-1 to TRBJ2-1; no firm D call. The V and J ends lost 2 bases and 11 bases respectively, with 10 bases between them. Germline V gene sequence: CDR1 DFQATT, CDR2 SNEGSKA (reference sequence). CDR3 length: 11 amino acids. The CDR3 DNA sequence: TGCAGTGCTAGAATCCTCGATAAGCAGTTCTTC. It codes for CSARILDKQFF.

The V and J genes are TRBV29-1 and TRBJ2-7, with a possible D match to TRBD1 (6 bases). The ends were cut back, 7 bases at V and 5 bases at J, with 12 bases in the middle. The CDR3 extends over 11 amino acids. CDR1 SQVTM and CDR2 ANQGSEA come from the germline V gene. The CDR3 region is CSGKQGNEQYF. For the CDR3, the DNA is TGCAGCGGCAAACAGGGTAACGAGCAGTACTTC.

The V gene is TRBV28, the J gene TRBJ1-2; D is unresolved. CDR3 size: 13 residues. CDR1 MDHEN and CDR2 SYDVKM come from the germline V gene. Trimming stripped 2 bases from V and 4 bases from J, with 8 bases between. CDR3 bases: TGTGCCAGCAGTTTAAACAGACTCTATGGCTACACCTTC. As protein: CASSLNRLYGYTF.

On this clonotype itself: This sequence may be a read error, since a much larger clone differs from it by one base. The chain combines TRBV20-1 with TRBJ2-7; possible D gene TRBD1, 6 bases. The V and J ends lost 0 bases and 2 bases respectively, with 14 bases between them. Germline-derived CDR1 and CDR2 are DFQATT and SNEGSKA (reference sequence). The CDR3 is 15 amino acids. The CDR3, as DNA: TGCAGTGCTAGAGATAGTACAGGGCATCCCTACGAGCAGTACTTC. This encodes CSARDSTGHPYEQYF.

The chain uses TRBV10-2 and TRBJ2-1; D is uncertain. The V gene lost 4 bases and the J gene lost 3 bases, with 4 bases spanning the gap. Germline V gene sequence: CDR1 WSHSY, CDR2 SAAADI. The CDR3 consists of 12 residues. Here the CDR3 reads CASSASYNEQFF. In nucleotides, the CDR3 is TGCGCCAGCAGTGCTAGCTACAATGAGCAGTTCTTC.

In its sample, this clonotype was seen a few times. The chain has TRBV5-6 and TRBJ2-5; D may be TRBD1 (6 bases). Trimming cost V 3 bases and J 4 bases, with 13 bases left between them. The CDR3 has 14 amino acids. Germline CDR1 and CDR2: SGHDT and YYEEEE. CDR3 in DNA: TGTGCCAGCAGCTCCCTCAGGGGCACAGAGACCCAGTACTTC. It codes for CASSSLRGTETQYF. The full variable domain, in which reference TRBV5-6 and TRBJ2-5 provide the parts outside the CDR3, is DAGVTQSPTHLIKTRGQQVTLRCSPKSGHDTVSWYQQALGQGPQFIFQYYEEEERQRGNFPDRFSGHQFPNYSSELNVNALLLGDSALYLCASSSLRGTETQYFGPGTRLLVL.

This clonotype was observed at least ten times. The V gene is TRBV29-1, the J gene TRBJ2-3; D gene unclear. The CDR3 runs to 14 residues. The ends were cut back, 6 bases at V and 2 bases at J, with 15 bases in the middle. CDR1 SQVTM and CDR2 ANQGSEA come from the germline V gene. The CDR3: CSVGRQIDTDTQYF. For the CDR3, the DNA is TGCAGCGTAGGGCGGCAGATAGACACAGATACGCAGTATTTT.

The J gene is TRBJ1-5, the V gene TRBV18, with a weak D call TRBD1 (6 bases). The ends were cut back, 3 bases at V and 7 bases at J, with 13 bases in the middle. Per the germline V gene, CDR1 is KGHSH and CDR2 is LQKENI. The CDR3 covers 14 residues. DNA of the CDR3: TGTGCCAGCTCACCCGAACAGGGCGGGCAGCCCCAGCATTTT. Protein product: CASSPEQGGQPQHF.

This clonotype has only a few counts. The chain links TRBV27 to TRBJ1-2; 9 positions match TRBD1. Germline CDR1 is MNHEY and CDR2 is SMNVEV (reference sequence). J lost 7 bases, V lost 4 bases, and 10 bases had no gene match. The CDR3 has 15 residues. The DNA for the CDR3 is TGTGCCAGCAGTTCTTGGACAGGGGATATTTTTGGCTACACCTTC. Its protein product is CASSSWTGDIFGYTF.

In this sample, this clonotype turned up many times. The chain employs TRBV29-1 and TRBJ2-7, with D possibly being TRBD2 (6 bases). The CDR3 runs to 14 residues. Trimming shortened V by 4 bases and J by 5 bases, and 18 bases separated the two germline ends. Germline V gene sequence: CDR1 SQVTM, CDR2 ANQGSEA. CDR3 region: CSVVIPGRGNEQYF. In nucleotides, the CDR3 is TGCAGCGTTGTGATTCCCGGGAGAGGGAACGAGCAGTACTTC.

This rearrangement joins TRBV4-1 to TRBJ1-2; TRBD1 matches at 10 bases. Unmatched junction bases numbered 6, after V lost 4 bases and J lost 4 bases. Germline CDR1 is MGHRA and CDR2 is YSYEKL. The CDR3 is made up of 15 amino acids. The CDR3: CASSPDRGRGYGYTF. The CDR3 DNA is TGCGCCAGCAGCCCCGACAGGGGGCGCGGCTATGGCTACACCTTC.

Worth noting for this clonotype: One junction end disagrees with the germline gene, perhaps due to a read error. The chain couples TRBV12-3 or TRBV12-4 to TRBJ2-7, with TRBD2 matching over 7 bases. This CDR3 region has 15 residues. The CDR3 region has the DNA TGTGCCAGCAGTTTATCCGGGAGGACCGCTTACGGGCAGTACTTC. It translates to CASSLSGRTAYGQYF.

This clonotype was counted many times. The CDR3 loop is CSARVGTEAFF. The CDR3 DNA sequence: TGCAGTGCTAGAGTAGGCACTGAAGCTTTCTTT. The rearrangement uses TRBV20-1 and TRBJ1-1, with D unclear. Germline V gene sequence: CDR1 DFQATT, CDR2 SNEGSKA (reference sequence). The CDR3 runs to 11 residues. With 1 base removed from V and 4 bases from J, the gap between germline ends came to 4 bases.

This chain uses TRBV29-1 with TRBJ2-1; 12 positions agree with TRBD1. The CDR3 totals 16 residues. J lost 2 bases, V lost 2 bases, and 4 bases had no gene match. Germline V CDR1 and CDR2: SQVTM, ANQGSEA. CDR3 sequence (DNA): TGCAGCGTTGAAACCGGGACAGGGGGCACCTACAATGAGCAGTTCTTC. This sequence encodes CSVETGTGGTYNEQFF.